This TCR beta chain came from a study of blood T cell repertoires in COVID-19. Looking at the study overall: T cells, B-cell-depleted T cells, or PBMCs supplied cDNA or gDNA.

Sequencing was performed with immunoSEQ multiplex PCR; in TCRdb, only in-frame clones are kept and a portion is missing. The table lists 250,000 to 300,000 clones, over 75% of them singletons. Per germline, CDR1 SGHRS and CDR2 YFSETQ. The CDR3 totals 14 residues. The V segment lost 6 bases and the J segment 2 bases; nucleotides outside the gene matches: 6. This TCR came from a woman between 65 and 79 years old with COVID-19, enrolled during active disease. Sequencing was done on a sample of peripheral blood. The rearrangement uses TRBV5-1 and TRBJ2-7, with 9 bases that match TRBD1. CDR3 in DNA: TGCGCCAGCAACTCGGACAGGGGCCCCTACGAGCAGTACTTC. Its protein is CASNSDRGPYEQYF.